These 21 T cell receptor beta chains share one sample of origin, sequenced in a study of T cell repertoires in cytomegalovirus infection. TCRdb called the reads again in MiXCR, with one record for every CDR3 protein. Among about 250,000 distinct CDR3 sequences, more than 9% were seen once, and the ten largest hold around 1.6%. The source material was PBMCs. The receptors originated from a human donor in good health (CMV status not recorded). Some clones in this sample may be carry-over from other donors' samples.

This clonotype was counted only a few times. The chain recombines TRBV25-1 with TRBJ2-6; D perhaps matches TRBD2 (5 bases). Trimming removed 0 bases at V and 0 bases at J, with 6 bases between. Looked up from germline, CDR1 is MGHDK and CDR2 is SYGVNS. This CDR3 contains 16 residues. Written as DNA, the CDR3 is TGTGCCAGCAGTGAATATGGGAGCTCTGGGGCCAACGTCCTGACTTTC. It translates to CASSEYGSSGANVLTF.

This clonotype was seen ten or more times. J is TRBJ2-7 and V is TRBV7-2; 7 nucleotides align to TRBD1. This CDR3 comprises 14 residues. Germline CDR1 reads SGHTA; CDR2 reads FQGNSA. J gave up 9 bases and V 2 bases, and 10 bases lay outside the gene matches. For the CDR3, the DNA is TGTGCCAGCAGCTTACAACAGGGGACCGGCGGGCAGTACTTC. Protein: CASSLQQGTGGQYF.

This clonotype occurred many times. The chain employs TRBV10-3 and TRBJ2-5; maybe TRBD1 (5 bases). Germline CDR1 and CDR2: ENHRY and SYGVKD. Between the trimmed V and J ends, which lost 0 bases and 1 base, there was a span of 6 bases. The CDR3 has 14 residues. The CDR3, as DNA: TGTGCCATCAGTGAGTCGCAGGGCCAAGAGACCCAGTACTTC. Protein sequence: CAISESQGQETQYF.

On this clonotype itself: This likely comes from a read error, as the CDR3 has no conserved phenylalanine or tryptophan at its end. The limits of the CDR3 on the DNA are not certain, so only TCRdb's listed CDR3 is given. The rearrangement links TRBV7-2 to TRBJ1-4; the D call of TRBD1 is as the table states it, not checked on the DNA. Germline values: CDR1 SGHTA, CDR2 FQGNSA. The CDR3 is 14 residues long, ends included. The CDR3 reads CASSLDRGSEKLLC.

This clonotype has only a few counts. V and J are TRBV7-2 and TRBJ1-1; D is uncertain. The CDR3 runs to 13 residues. The germline CDR1 and CDR2 sequences are SGHTA and FQGNSA. V gave up 5 bases and J gave up 4 bases, with 11 bases separating them. DNA for the CDR3: TGTGCCAGCAGCCCCCTGATAGGCACTGAAGCTTTCTTT. Protein sequence: CASSPLIGTEAFF.

This clonotype showed up many times. The V gene is TRBV11-1, the J gene TRBJ1-1; the match to TRBD1 covers 10 bases. Trimming cost V 5 bases and J 5 bases; bases outside gene matches: 11. The CDR3 totals 16 residues. Germline V lookup: CDR1 SGHAT, CDR2 FQDESV (reference sequence). The CDR3 DNA is TGTGCCAGCAGCAACCTCGGGACAGGGGCTATTACTGAAGCTTTCTTT. Translating gives CASSNLGTGAITEAFF.

This clonotype was observed at least ten times. The chain couples TRBV7-2 to TRBJ1-2; 7 nucleotides agree with TRBD1. CDR3 size: 14 residues. The V and J ends lost 5 bases and 5 bases, in that order; junction bases with no gene match: 8. Germline CDR1 reads SGHTA; CDR2 reads FQGNSA. CDR3 coding DNA: TGTGCCAGCAGCGTGGGACAGCTAGAGTATGGCTACACCTTC. It encodes CASSVGQLEYGYTF.

This clonotype was observed a few times. The chain combines TRBV14 with TRBJ2-1; D perhaps matches TRBD2 (6 bases). CDR3 length: 13 residues. Trimming pared 0 bases from V and 10 bases from J, leaving 10 bases between. Germline V gives CDR1 SGHDN, CDR2 FVKESK. This chain's CDR3 is CASSQDLEGEQFF. CDR3 nucleotides: TGTGCCAGCAGCCAAGATTTGGAGGGCGAGCAGTTCTTC. The full variable domain, in which reference TRBV14 and TRBJ2-1 provide the parts outside the CDR3, is EAGVTQFPSHSVIEKGQTVTLRCDPISGHDNLYWYRRVMGKEIKFLLHFVKESKQDESGMPNNRFLAERTGGTYSTLKVQPAELEDSGVYFCASSQDLEGEQFFGPGTRLTVL.

The CDR3 DNA reads as TGTGCCAGCAGTGACGGGACACGTCAGCCCCAGCATTTT. This codes for CASSDGTRQPQHF. J is TRBJ1-5 and V is TRBV12-3 or TRBV12-4; possible D gene TRBD1, 6 bases. CDR3 length equals 13 residues. V was pared by 5 bases and J by 6 bases, with 11 bases between.

This clonotype came up many times. J is TRBJ2-7 and V is TRBV7-2; no reliable D call. The CDR3 contains 14 residues. CDR1 SGHTA and CDR2 FQGNSA come from the germline V gene. V lost 1 base and J 1 base, leaving 8 bases between the germline ends. The CDR3 DNA reads as TGTGCCAGCAGCTTAGGGTTACAGTCCTACGAGCAGTACTTC. This translates into CASSLGLQSYEQYF.

V is TRBV25-1 and J is TRBJ1-6, with 7 positions matching TRBD1. J was trimmed by 7 bases and V by 6 bases; bases with no gene match: 6. The CDR3 length is 14 residues. Germline lookup yields CDR1 MGHDK and CDR2 SYGVNS. The CDR3 DNA follows: TGTGCCAGCAGCTCGGGACAGCTGAATTCACCCCTCCACTTT. Encoded protein: CASSSGQLNSPLHF.

The V call is TRBV6-2 or TRBV6-3, the J call TRBJ1-5; 7 bases agree with TRBD1. Germline lookup yields CDR1 MNHEY and CDR2 SVGEGT. Trimming took 8 bases from V and 9 from J; bases not matched to a gene: 10. This CDR3 region has 13 residues. CDR3 amino acids: CASGTEGLRPQHF. For the CDR3, the DNA is TGTGCCAGCGGGACAGAGGGACTAAGGCCCCAGCATTTT.

This clonotype was picked up many times. This chain connects TRBV7-2 to TRBJ1-2, with TRBD1 matching over 8 bases. CDR1 and CDR2 (germline): SGHTA, FQGNSA. The CDR3 consists of 15 residues. Trimming took 2 bases from V and 5 from J; bases not matched to a gene: 7. The CDR3 is CASSLTQGAFYGYTF. CDR3 DNA: TGTGCCAGCAGCTTAACCCAGGGGGCCTTTTATGGCTACACCTTC. Full variable domain (remainder filled in from reference TRBV7-2 and TRBJ1-2): GAGVSQSPSNKVTEKGKDVELRCDPISGHTALYWYRQSLGQGLEFLIYFQGNSAPDKSGLPSDRFSAERTGGSVSTLTIQRTQQEDSAVYLCASSLTQGAFYGYTFGSGTRLTVV.

Many counts were recorded for this clonotype. This rearrangement joins TRBV7-2 to TRBJ2-3; the match to TRBD2 covers 14 bases. Germline-derived CDR1 and CDR2 are SGHTA and FQGNSA. The CDR3 is 17 amino acids. V lost 5 bases and J lost 5; bases outside the gene matches: 9. The CDR3 sequence: CASSLTSGGARVDTQYF. Written as DNA, the CDR3 is TGTGCCAGCAGCCTGACTAGCGGGGGGGCCCGTGTAGATACGCAGTATTTT.

Ten or more counts support this clonotype. The rearrangement links TRBV7-2 to TRBJ2-7; 11 bases match TRBD2. The CDR3 runs to 15 residues. Germline V lookup: CDR1 SGHTA, CDR2 FQGNSA. The V segment lost 1 base and the J segment 2 bases; nucleotides outside the gene matches: 1. The CDR3 nucleotides read TGTGCCAGCAGCTTAGGACTAGCGGGAACCTACGAGCAGTACTTC. Protein product: CASSLGLAGTYEQYF.

This clonotype showed up many times. The chain carries TRBV9 and TRBJ2-3; 7 nucleotides agree with TRBD2. The germline V gene encodes CDR1 SGDLS and CDR2 YYNGEE. J gave up 2 bases and V 3 bases, and 6 bases lay outside the gene matches. CDR3 size: 15 residues. CDR3 in amino acids: CASSGTGGFTDTQYF. DNA for the CDR3: TGTGCCAGCAGCGGGACGGGAGGATTCACAGATACGCAGTATTTT.

The rearrangement links TRBV5-4 to TRBJ2-7; TRBD1 agrees at 9 bases. This CDR3 is 16 amino acids long. Per the germline V gene, CDR1 is SGHNT and CDR2 is YYREEE (reference sequence). The V segment lost 0 bases and the J segment 2 bases; nucleotides outside the gene matches: 6. The CDR3 is CASSLGIGQGTYEQYF. In DNA form, the CDR3 reads TGTGCCAGCAGCTTGGGCATTGGACAGGGGACCTACGAGCAGTACTTC. Full variable domain (outside the CDR3, taken from reference TRBV5-4 and TRBJ2-7): ETGVTQSPTHLIKTRGQQVTLRCSSQSGHNTVSWYQQALGQGPQFIFQYYREEENGRGNFPPRFSGLQFPNYSSELNVNALELDDSALYLCASSLGIGQGTYEQYFGPGTRLTVT.

The CDR3 nucleotides read TGCAGTGCCGAGGAAGGGGATGAGCAGTTCTTC. Encoded protein: CSAEEGDEQFF. V and J are TRBV20-1 and TRBJ2-1, with D possibly being TRBD1 (5 bases). The V end was cut by 6 bases, the J end by 8 bases, with 11 bases between. CDR1 and CDR2 from the germline V gene are DFQATT and SNEGSKA (reference sequence). CDR3 length equals 11 residues.

This clonotype occurred many times. The rearrangement joins TRBV19 to TRBJ1-1; D is uncertain. This CDR3 has 13 amino acids. Trimming stripped 6 bases from V and 5 bases from J, with 13 bases between. Germline V gene data show CDR1 as LNHDA and CDR2 as SQIVND (reference sequence). The CDR3 region has the DNA TGTGCCAGTAGGCTGGCCCGGTTGACTGAAGCTTTCTTT. As protein: CASRLARLTEAFF.

The table lists this clonotype with many counts. The chain is built from TRBV7-6 and TRBJ2-5; D not certain. Per germline, CDR1 SGHVS and CDR2 FNYEAQ. The CDR3 covers 13 residues. V shed 9 bases and J shed 4 bases, with 15 bases lying between them. The CDR3 DNA is TGTGCCAGTTCGAGGAAGGACGGAGAGACCCAGTACTTC. Protein product: CASSRKDGETQYF.

The table lists this clonotype with many counts. The chain combines TRBV14 with TRBJ2-5; the D is unclear. The CDR3 spans 14 residues. The germline CDR1 and CDR2 sequences are SGHDN and FVKESK. V was clipped by 6 bases and J by 2 bases, with 13 bases between them. Here the CDR3 DNA reads TGTGCCAGCAGTGGAAGTGGGTGGCAAGAGACCCAGTACTTC. This encodes CASSGSGWQETQYF.